This TCR beta chain came from a study of neoadjuvant anti-PD-1 for oral cavity cancer. Germline CDR1 is SEHNR and CDR2 is FQNEAQ (reference sequence). The V gene end was trimmed by 5 bases and the J gene end by 6 bases; junction bases not matched to a gene: 4. The CDR3 runs 13 residues. Assay used: immunoSEQ multiplex PCR; TCRdb lists only in-frame clones, some missing. The sample lists around 7,100 clones, approximately 60% occurring once. This clone was counted a few times. The chain links TRBV7-9 to TRBJ1-2, with TRBD1 identical over 9 bases. The sequence was obtained from a person aged 40-85 years with oral cavity squamous cell carcinoma. This material consisted of tumor tissue, taken before nivolumab (anti-PD-1) treatment. Here the CDR3 DNA reads TGTGCCAGCAGCCATACAGGGGGCCATGGCTACACCTTC. As protein: CASSHTGGHGYTF.